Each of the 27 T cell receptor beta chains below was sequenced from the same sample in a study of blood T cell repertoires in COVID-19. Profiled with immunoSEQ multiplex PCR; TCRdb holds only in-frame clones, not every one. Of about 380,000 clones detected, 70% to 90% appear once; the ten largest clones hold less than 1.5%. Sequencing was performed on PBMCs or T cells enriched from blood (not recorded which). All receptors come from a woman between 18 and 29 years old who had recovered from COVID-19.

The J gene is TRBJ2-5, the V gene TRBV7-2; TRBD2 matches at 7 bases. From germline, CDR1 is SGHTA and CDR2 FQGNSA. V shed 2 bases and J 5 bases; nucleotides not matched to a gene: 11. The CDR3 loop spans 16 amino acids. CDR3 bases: TGTGCCAGCAGCTTATCGGGGAGCGGGGAATGGGAGACCCAGTACTTC. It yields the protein CASSLSGSGEWETQYF.

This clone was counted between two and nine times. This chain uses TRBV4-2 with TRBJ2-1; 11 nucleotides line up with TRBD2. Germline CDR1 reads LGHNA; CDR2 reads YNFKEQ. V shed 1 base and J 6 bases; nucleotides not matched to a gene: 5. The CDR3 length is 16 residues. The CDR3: CASSQGETSGVNEQFF. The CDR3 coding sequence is TGTGCCAGCAGCCAAGGAGAGACTAGCGGGGTCAATGAGCAGTTCTTC.

For the CDR3, the DNA is TGTGCCAGCAGCTTGGCCGAGGCGGGCGGAGAGACCCAGTACTTC. Protein sequence: CASSLAEAGGETQYF. The rearrangement uses TRBV5-4 and TRBJ2-5, with a possible D match to TRBD2 (5 bases). Trimming left V 0 bases short and J 4 bases short, with 13 bases between. Per the germline V gene, CDR1 is SGHNT and CDR2 is YYREEE (reference sequence). The CDR3 runs 15 residues.

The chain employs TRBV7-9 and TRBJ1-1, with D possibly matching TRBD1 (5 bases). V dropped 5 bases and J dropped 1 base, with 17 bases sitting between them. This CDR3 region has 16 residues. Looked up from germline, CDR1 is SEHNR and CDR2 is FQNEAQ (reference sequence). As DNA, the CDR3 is TGTGCCAGCAGCCTCCTCCCGGGGGGTCAGAACACTGAAGCTTTCTTT. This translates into CASSLLPGGQNTEAFF.

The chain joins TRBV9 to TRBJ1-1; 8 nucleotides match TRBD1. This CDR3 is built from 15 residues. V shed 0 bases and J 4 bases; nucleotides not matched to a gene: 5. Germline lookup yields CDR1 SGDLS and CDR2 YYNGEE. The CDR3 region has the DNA TGTGCCAGCAGCGTAGAGTGGACAGGGACCACTGAAGCTTTCTTT. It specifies CASSVEWTGTTEAFF.

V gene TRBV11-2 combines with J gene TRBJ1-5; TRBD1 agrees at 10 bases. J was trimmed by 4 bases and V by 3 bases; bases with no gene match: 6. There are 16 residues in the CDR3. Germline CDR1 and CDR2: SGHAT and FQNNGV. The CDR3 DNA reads TGTGCCAGCAGCTTGGGGACAGGGGCGAGTAATCAGCCCCAGCATTTT. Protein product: CASSLGTGASNQPQHF.

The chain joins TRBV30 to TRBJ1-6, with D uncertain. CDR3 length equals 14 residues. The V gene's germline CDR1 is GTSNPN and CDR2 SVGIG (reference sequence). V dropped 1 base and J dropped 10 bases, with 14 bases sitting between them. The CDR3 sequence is CAWSESPSGSPLHF. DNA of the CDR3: TGTGCCTGGAGTGAATCCCCCTCGGGATCACCCCTCCACTTT.

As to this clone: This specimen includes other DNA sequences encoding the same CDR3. The CDR3 loop is CASSDYRGSGANVLTF. The CDR3 DNA follows: TGTGCCAGCAGCGACTACAGGGGCTCTGGGGCCAACGTCCTGACTTTC. This chain joins TRBV11-3 and TRBJ2-6, with 7 positions matching TRBD1. Trimming took 5 bases from V and 0 from J; bases not matched to a gene: 4. The CDR3 is made up of 16 amino acids. The V gene's germline CDR1 is SGHNT and CDR2 YENEEA.

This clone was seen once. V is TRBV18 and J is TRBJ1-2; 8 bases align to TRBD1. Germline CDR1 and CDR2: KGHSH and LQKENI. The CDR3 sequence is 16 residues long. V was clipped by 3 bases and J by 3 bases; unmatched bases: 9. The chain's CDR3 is CASSPQGAGSDYGYTF. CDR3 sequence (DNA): TGTGCCAGCTCACCTCAGGGGGCCGGGAGCGACTATGGCTACACCTTC.

The DNA of the CDR3 is TGCGCCAGCAGCCACCCGACAGGATCCTTTGGCTACACCTTC. Protein sequence: CASSHPTGSFGYTF. The gene calls are TRBV4-1 and TRBJ1-2; D perhaps matches TRBD1 (6 bases). Germline CDR1 and CDR2: MGHRA and YSYEKL. V lost 3 bases and J 7 bases, leaving 15 bases between the germline ends. The CDR3 is made up of 14 amino acids.

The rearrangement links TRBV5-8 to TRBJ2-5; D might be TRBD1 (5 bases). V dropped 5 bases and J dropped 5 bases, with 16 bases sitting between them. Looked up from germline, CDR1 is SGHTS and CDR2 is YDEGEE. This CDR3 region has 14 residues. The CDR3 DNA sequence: TGTGCCAGCAGTTACCAGGGTACTTCGGAGACCCAGTACTTC. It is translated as CASSYQGTSETQYF.

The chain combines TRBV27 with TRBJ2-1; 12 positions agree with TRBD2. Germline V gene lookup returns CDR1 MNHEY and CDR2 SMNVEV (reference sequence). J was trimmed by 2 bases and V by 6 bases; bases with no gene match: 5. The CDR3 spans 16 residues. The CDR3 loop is CASSLAGGMTYNEQFF. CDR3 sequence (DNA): TGTGCCAGCAGCCTAGCGGGGGGGATGACCTACAATGAGCAGTTCTTC.

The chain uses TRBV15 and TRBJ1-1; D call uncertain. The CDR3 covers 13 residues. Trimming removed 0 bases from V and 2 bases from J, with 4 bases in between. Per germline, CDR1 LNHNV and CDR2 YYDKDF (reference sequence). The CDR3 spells CATSRDVNTEAFF. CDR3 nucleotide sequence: TGTGCCACCAGCAGAGACGTAAACACTGAAGCTTTCTTT. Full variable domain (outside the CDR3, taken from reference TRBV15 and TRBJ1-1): DAMVIQNPRYQVTQFGKPVTLSCSQTLNHNVMYWYQQKSSQAPKLLFHYYDKDFNNEADTPDNFQSRRPNTSFCFLDIRSPGLGDTAMYLCATSRDVNTEAFFGQGTRLTVV.

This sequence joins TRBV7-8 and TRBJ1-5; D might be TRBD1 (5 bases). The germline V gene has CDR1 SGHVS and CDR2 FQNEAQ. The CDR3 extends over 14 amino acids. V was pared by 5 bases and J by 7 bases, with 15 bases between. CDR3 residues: CASSPEGVRQPQHF. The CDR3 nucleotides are TGTGCCAGCAGCCCAGAAGGGGTTCGGCAGCCCCAGCATTTT.

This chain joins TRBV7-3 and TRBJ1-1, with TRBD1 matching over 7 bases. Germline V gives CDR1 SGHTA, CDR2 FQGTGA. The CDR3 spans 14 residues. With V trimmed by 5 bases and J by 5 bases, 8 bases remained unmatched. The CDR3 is CASSPTAGGTEAFF. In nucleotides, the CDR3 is TGTGCCAGCAGCCCCACAGCAGGGGGAACTGAAGCTTTCTTT.

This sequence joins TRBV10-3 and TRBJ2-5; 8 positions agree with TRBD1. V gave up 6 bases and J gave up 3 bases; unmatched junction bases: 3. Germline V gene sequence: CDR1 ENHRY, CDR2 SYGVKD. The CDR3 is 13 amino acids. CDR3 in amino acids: CAIRDRVKETQYF. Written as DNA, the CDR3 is TGTGCCATCAGGGACAGGGTTAAAGAGACCCAGTACTTC.

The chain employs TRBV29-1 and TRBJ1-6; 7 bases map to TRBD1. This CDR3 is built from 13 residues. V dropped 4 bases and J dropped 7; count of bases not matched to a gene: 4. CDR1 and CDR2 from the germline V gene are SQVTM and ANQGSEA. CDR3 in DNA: TGCAGCGTTGGTGTAGGGGGCAATTCACCCCTCCACTTT. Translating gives CSVGVGGNSPLHF.

This chain's CDR3 is CAWNTGTPPDTQYF. The CDR3 DNA reads TGTGCCTGGAATACAGGGACCCCCCCAGATACGCAGTATTTT. The chain is built from TRBV30 and TRBJ2-3; TRBD1 might be the D (6 bases). With 4 bases removed from V and 4 bases from J, the gap between germline ends came to 15 bases. CDR1 GTSNPN and CDR2 SVGIG come from the germline V gene (reference sequence). CDR3 size: 14 residues.

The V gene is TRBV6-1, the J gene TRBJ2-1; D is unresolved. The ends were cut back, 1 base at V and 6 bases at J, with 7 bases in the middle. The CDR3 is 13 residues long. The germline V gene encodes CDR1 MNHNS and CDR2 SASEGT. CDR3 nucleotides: TGTGCCAGCAGTGAAGGGTACGGCAATGAGCAGTTCTTC. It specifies CASSEGYGNEQFF.

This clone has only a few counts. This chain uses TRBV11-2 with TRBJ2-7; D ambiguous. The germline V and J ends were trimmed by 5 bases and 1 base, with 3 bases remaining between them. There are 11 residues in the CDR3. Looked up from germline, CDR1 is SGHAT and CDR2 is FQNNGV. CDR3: CASSPSYEQYF. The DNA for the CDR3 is TGTGCCAGCAGCCCGTCCTACGAGCAGTACTTC.

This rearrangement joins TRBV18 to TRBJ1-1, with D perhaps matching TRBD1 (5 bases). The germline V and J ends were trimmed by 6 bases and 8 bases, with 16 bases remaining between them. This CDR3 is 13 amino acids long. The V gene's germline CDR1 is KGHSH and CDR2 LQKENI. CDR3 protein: CASSPPGGAEAFF. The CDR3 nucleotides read TGTGCCAGCTCCCCCCCGGGCGGGGCGGAAGCTTTCTTT.

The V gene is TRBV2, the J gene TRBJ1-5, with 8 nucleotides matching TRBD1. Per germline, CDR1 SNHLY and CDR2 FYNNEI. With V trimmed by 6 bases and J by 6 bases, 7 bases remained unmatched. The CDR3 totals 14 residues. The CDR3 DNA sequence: TGTGCCAGCAGAGGCCAGGGGGCCGGTCAGCCCCAGCATTTT. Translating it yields CASRGQGAGQPQHF.

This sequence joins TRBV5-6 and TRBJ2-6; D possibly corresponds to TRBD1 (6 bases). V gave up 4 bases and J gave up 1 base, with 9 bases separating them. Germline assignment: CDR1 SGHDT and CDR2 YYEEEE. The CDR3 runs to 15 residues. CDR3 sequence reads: CASSVDRSGANVLTF. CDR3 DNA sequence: TGTGCCAGCAGCGTAGACAGGTCTGGGGCCAACGTCCTGACTTTC.

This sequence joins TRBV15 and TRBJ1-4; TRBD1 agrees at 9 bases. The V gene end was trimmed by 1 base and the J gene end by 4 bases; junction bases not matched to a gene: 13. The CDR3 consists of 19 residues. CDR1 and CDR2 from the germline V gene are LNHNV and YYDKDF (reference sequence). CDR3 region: CATSRVLIFPGQGNEKLFF. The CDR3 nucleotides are TGTGCCACCAGCAGAGTGCTAATTTTTCCGGGACAGGGTAATGAAAAACTGTTTTTT.

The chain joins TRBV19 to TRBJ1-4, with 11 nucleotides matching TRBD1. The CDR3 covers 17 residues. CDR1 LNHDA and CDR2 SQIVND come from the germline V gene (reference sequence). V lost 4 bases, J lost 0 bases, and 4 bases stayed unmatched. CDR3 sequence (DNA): TGTGCCAGTAGTAACCGGGACAGGGGGTCAACTAATGAAAAACTGTTTTTT. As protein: CASSNRDRGSTNEKLFF.

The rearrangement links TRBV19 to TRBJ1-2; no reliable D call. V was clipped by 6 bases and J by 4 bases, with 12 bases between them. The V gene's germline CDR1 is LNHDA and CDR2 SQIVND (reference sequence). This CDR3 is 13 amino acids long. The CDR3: CASRSGPLYGYTF. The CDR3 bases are TGTGCCAGTAGGTCAGGCCCCCTCTATGGCTACACCTTC.

CDR3 loop: CSVDRVRANTEAFF. In nucleotides, the CDR3 is TGCAGCGTTGACAGGGTACGGGCGAACACTGAAGCTTTCTTT. The chain recombines TRBV29-1 with TRBJ1-1, with D perhaps TRBD1 (5 bases). With 3 bases removed from V and 1 base from J, the gap between germline ends came to 12 bases. The CDR3 loop spans 14 amino acids. Germline CDR1 reads SQVTM; CDR2 reads ANQGSEA.